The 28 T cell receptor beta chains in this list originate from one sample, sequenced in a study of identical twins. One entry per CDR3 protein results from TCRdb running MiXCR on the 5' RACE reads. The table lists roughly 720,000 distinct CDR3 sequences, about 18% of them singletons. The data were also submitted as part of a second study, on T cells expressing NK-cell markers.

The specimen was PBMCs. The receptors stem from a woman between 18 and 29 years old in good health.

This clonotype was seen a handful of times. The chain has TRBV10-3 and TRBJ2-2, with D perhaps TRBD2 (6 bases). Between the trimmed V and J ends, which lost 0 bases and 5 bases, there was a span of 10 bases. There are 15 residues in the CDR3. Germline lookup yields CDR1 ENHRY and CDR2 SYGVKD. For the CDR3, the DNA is TGTGCCATCAGTGAGTCACTAGGAGGGACCGGGGAGCTGTTTTTT. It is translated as CAISESLGGTGELFF.

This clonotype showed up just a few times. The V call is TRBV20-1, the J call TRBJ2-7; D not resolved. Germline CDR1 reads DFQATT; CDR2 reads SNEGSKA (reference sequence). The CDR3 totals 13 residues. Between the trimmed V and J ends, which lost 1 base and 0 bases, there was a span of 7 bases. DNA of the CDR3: TGCAGTGCTAGAGGGACGGACTCCTACGAGCAGTACTTC. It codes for CSARGTDSYEQYF.

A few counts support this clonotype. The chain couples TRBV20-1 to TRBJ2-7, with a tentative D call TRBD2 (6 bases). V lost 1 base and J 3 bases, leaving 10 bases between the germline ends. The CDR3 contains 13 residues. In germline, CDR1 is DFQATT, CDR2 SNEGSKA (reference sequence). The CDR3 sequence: CSARAGTGYEQYF. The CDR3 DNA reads TGCAGTGCTAGAGCCGGGACTGGCTACGAGCAGTACTTC.

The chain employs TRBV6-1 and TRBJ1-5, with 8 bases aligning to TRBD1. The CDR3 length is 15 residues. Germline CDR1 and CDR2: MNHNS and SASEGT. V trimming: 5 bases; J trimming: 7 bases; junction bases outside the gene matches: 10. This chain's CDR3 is CASSTDRAKSQPQHF. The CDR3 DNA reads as TGTGCCAGCAGTACGGACAGGGCAAAGAGCCAGCCCCAGCATTTT.

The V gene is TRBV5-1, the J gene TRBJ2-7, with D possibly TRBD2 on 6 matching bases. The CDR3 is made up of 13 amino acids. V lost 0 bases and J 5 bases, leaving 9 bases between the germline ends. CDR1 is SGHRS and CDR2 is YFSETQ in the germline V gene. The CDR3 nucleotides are TGCGCCAGCAGCTTGGACGGAGGGGACGAGCAGTACTTC. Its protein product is CASSLDGGDEQYF.

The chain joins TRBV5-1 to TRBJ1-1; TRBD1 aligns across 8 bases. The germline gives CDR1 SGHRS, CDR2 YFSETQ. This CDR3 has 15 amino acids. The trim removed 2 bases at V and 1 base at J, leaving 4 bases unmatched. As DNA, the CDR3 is TGCGCCAGCAGCTTAAGGACAGGGAAGAACACTGAAGCTTTCTTT. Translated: CASSLRTGKNTEAFF.

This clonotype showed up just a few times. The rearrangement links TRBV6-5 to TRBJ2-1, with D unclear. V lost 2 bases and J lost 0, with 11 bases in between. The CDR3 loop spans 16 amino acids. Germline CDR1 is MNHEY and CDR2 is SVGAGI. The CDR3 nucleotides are TGTGCCAGCAGTTACGACGGGTATAGCTCCTACAATGAGCAGTTCTTC. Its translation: CASSYDGYSSYNEQFF.

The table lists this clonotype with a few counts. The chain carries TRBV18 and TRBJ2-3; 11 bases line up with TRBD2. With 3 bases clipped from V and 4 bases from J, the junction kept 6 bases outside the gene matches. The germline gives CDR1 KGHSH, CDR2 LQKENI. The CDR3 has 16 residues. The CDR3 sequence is CASSPMTSGDSDTQYF. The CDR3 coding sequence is TGTGCCAGCTCACCGATGACTAGCGGGGACTCAGATACGCAGTATTTT.

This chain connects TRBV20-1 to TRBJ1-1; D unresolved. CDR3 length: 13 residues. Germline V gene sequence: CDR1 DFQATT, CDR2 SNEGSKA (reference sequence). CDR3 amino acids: CSPGRAINTEAFF. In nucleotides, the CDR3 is TGCAGCCCCGGACGGGCTATCAACACTGAAGCTTTCTTT.

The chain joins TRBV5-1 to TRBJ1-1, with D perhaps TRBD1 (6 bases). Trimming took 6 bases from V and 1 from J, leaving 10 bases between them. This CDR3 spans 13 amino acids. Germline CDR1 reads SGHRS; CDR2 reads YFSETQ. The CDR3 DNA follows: TGCGCCAGCACCAACAGGGAGAACACTGAAGCTTTCTTT. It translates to CASTNRENTEAFF.

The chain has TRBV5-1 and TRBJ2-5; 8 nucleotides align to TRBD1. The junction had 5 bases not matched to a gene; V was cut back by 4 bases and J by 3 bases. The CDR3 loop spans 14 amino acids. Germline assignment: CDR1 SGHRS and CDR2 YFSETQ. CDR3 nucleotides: TGCGCCAGCAGCAAGGGACAGGAAAAAGAGACCCAGTACTTC. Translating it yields CASSKGQEKETQYF.

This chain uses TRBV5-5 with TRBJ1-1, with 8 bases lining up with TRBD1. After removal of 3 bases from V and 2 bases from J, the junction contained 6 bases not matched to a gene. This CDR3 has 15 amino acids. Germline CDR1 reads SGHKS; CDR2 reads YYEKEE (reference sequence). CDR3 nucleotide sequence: TGTGCCAGCAGCTCCTACGGACAGGGAAACACTGAAGCTTTCTTT. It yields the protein CASSSYGQGNTEAFF.

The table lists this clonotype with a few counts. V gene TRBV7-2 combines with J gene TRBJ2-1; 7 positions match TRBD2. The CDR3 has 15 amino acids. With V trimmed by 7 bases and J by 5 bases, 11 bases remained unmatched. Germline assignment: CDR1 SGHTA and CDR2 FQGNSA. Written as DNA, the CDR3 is TGTGCCAGCACTCTTCTCATGGGACTAAACAATGAGCAGTTCTTC. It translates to CASTLLMGLNNEQFF. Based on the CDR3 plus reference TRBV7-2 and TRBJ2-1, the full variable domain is GAGVSQSPSNKVTEKGKDVELRCDPISGHTALYWYRQSLGQGLEFLIYFQGNSAPDKSGLPSDRFSAERTGGSVSTLTIQRTQQEDSAVYLCASTLLMGLNNEQFFGPGTRLTVL.

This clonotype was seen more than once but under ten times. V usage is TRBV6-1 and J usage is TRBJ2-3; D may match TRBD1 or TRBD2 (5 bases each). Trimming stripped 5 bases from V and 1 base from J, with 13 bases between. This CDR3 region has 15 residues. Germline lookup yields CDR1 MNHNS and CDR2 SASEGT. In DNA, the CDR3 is TGTGCCAGCAGTCGGGACCTTGGGGGCACAGATACGCAGTATTTT. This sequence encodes CASSRDLGGTDTQYF.

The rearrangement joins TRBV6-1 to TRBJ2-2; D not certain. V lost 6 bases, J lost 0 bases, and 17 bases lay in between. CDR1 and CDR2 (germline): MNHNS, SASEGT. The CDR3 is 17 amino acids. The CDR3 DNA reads TGTGCCAGCAGAAAAGGAAGGGAACCGACGAACACCGGGGAGCTGTTTTTT. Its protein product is CASRKGREPTNTGELFF.

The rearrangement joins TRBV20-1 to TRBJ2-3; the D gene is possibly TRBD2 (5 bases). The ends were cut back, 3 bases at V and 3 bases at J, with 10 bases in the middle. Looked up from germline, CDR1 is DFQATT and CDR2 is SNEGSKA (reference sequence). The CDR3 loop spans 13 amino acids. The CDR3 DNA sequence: TGCAGTGCTAGTACCCGGACTACAGATACGCAGTATTTT. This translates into CSASTRTTDTQYF.

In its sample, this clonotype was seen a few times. CDR3 DNA: TGTGCCAGCAGGCGGACAGGGGAAGCTGAAAAACTGTTTTTT. Protein: CASRRTGEAEKLFF. V is TRBV12-3 or TRBV12-4 and J is TRBJ1-4, with 9 bases identical to TRBD1. The CDR3 is 14 amino acids. The V gene end was trimmed by 6 bases and the J gene end by 7 bases; junction bases not matched to a gene: 6.

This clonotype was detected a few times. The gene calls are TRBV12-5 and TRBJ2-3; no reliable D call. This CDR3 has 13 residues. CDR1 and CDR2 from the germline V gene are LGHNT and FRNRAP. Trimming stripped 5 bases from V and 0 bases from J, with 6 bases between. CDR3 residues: CASGIVSTDTQYF. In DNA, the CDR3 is TGTGCTAGTGGTATAGTGAGCACAGATACGCAGTATTTT.

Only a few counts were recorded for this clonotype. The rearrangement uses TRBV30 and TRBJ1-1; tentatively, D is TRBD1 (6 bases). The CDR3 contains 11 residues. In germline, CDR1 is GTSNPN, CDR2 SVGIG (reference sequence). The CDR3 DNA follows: TGTGCGTGGGGGCCAAACACTGAAGCTTTCTTT. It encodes CAWGPNTEAFF. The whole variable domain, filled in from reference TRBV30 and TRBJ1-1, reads SQTIHQWPATLVQPVGSPLSLECTVEGTSNPNLYWYRQAAGRGLQLLFYSVGIGQISSEVPQNLSASRPQDRQFILSSKKLLLSDSGFYLCAWGPNTEAFFGQGTRLTVV.

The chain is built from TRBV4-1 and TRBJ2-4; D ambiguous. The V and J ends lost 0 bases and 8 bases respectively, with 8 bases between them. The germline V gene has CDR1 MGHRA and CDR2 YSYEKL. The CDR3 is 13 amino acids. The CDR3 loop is CASSQDPTYIQYF. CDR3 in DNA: TGCGCCAGCAGCCAAGACCCAACGTACATTCAGTACTTC.

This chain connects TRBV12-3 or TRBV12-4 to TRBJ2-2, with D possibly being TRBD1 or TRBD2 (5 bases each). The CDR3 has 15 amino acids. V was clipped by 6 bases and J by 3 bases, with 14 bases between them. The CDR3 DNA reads TGTGCCAGCAGCCTCGCCTCGGGGCACACCGGGGAGCTGTTTTTT. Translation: CASSLASGHTGELFF.

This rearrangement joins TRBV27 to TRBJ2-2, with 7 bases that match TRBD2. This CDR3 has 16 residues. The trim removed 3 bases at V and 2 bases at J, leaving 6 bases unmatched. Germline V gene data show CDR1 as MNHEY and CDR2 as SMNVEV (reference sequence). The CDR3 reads CASSLVAGDNTGELFF. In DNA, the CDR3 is TGTGCCAGCAGTTTGGTAGCGGGCGATAACACCGGGGAGCTGTTTTTT.

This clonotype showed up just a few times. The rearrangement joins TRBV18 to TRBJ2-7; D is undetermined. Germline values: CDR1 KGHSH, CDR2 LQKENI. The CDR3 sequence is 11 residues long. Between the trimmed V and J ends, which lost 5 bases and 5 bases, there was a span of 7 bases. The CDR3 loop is CASSSQHEQYF. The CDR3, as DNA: TGTGCCAGCTCATCCCAGCACGAGCAGTACTTC. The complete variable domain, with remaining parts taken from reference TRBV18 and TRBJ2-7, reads NAGVMQNPRHLVRRRGQEARLRCSPMKGHSHVYWYRQLPEEGLKFMVYLQKENIIDESGMPKERFSAEFPKEGPSILRIQQVVRGDSAAYFCASSSQHEQYFGPGTRLTVT.

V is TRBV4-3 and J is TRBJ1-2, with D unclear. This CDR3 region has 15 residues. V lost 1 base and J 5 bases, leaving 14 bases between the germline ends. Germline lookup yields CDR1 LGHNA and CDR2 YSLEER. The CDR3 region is CASSQVRGEWYGYTF. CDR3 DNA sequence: TGCGCCAGCAGCCAAGTTCGCGGGGAGTGGTATGGCTACACCTTC.

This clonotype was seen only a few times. CDR3 sequence reads: CASAEFGPFNEQFF. DNA of the CDR3: TGTGCTAGTGCCGAATTCGGACCTTTTAATGAGCAGTTCTTC. This chain links TRBV12-5 with TRBJ2-1; no reliable D call. V was pared by 7 bases and J by 7 bases, with 17 bases between. Germline lookup yields CDR1 LGHNT and CDR2 FRNRAP. The CDR3 spans 14 residues. Variable domain in full (rest from reference TRBV12-5 and TRBJ2-1): DARVTQTPRHKVTEMGQEVTMRCQPILGHNTVFWYRQTMMQGLELLAYFRNRAPLDDSGMPKDRFSAEMPDATLATLKIQPSEPRDSAVYFCASAEFGPFNEQFFGPGTRLTVL.

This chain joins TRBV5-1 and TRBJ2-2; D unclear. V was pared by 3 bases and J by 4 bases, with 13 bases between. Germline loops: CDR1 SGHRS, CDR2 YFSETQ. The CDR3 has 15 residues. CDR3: CASSSGGRSTGELFF. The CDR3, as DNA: TGCGCCAGCAGCTCGGGTGGGCGGTCCACCGGGGAGCTGTTTTTT.

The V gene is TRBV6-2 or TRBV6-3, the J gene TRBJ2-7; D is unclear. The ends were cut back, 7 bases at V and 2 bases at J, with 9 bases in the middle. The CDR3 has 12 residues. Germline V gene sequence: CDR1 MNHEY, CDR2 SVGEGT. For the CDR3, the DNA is TGTGCCAGCACCCGCGGAACCTACGAGCAGTACTTC. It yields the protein CASTRGTYEQYF.

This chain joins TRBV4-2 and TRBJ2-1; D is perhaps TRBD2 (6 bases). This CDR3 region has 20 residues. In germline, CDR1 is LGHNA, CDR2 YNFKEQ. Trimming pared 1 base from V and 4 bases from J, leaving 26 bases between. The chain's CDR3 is CASSQGSSAAGLAVYNEQFF. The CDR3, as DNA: TGTGCCAGCAGCCAAGGCAGTAGTGCGGCGGGGTTGGCCGTATACAATGAGCAGTTCTTC.